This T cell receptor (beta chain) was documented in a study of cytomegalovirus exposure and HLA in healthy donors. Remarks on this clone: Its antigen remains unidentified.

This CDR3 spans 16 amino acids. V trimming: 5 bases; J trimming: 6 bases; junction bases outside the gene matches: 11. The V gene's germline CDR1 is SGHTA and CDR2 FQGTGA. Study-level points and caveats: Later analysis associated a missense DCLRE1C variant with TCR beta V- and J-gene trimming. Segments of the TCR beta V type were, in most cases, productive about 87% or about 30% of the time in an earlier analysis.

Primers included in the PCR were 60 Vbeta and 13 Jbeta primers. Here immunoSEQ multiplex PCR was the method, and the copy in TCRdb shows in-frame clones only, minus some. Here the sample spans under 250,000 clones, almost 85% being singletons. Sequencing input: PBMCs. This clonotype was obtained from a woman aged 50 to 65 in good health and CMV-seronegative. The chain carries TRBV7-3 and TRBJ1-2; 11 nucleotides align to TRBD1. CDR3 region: CASSPEPGQGVDGYTF. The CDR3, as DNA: TGTGCCAGCAGCCCCGAACCGGGACAGGGGGTGGATGGCTACACCTTC. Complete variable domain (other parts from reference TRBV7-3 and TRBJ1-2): GAGVSQTPSNKVTEKGKYVELRCDPISGHTALYWYRQSLGQGPEFLIYFQGTGAADDSGLPNDRFFAVRPEGSVSTLKIQRTERGDSAVYLCASSPEPGQGVDGYTFGSGTRLTVV.